The present T cell receptor (beta chain) was sequenced within a study of cytomegalovirus exposure and HLA in healthy donors. Whole-study results and caveats: Previously analyzed data showed that most TCR beta V segments were productive at a frequency of about 87% or about 30%.

As regards this clone: Antigen specificity is unknown. The germline gene is not matched at one end of the junction; a read error may be the cause.

Use of 60 Vbeta and 13 Jbeta primers characterized the PCR. TCRdb's table, derived via immunoSEQ multiplex PCR, lists solely in-frame clones and lacks some. Of about 180,000 clones detected, around 77% appear once; the ten largest clones hold 2.4%. Germline-derived CDR1 and CDR2 are SGHRS and YFSETQ. This CDR3 has 16 amino acids. This chain connects TRBV5-1 to TRBJ1-1; 7 nucleotides align to TRBD1. Sample: PBMCs. This receptor was identified in a man aged 55 to 70 in good health and CMV-seronegative. The CDR3 region is CASSSSSQGVNPEAFF. As DNA, the CDR3 is TGCGCCAGCAGTTCCTCGAGTCAGGGGGTGAACCCTGAAGCTTTCTTT.